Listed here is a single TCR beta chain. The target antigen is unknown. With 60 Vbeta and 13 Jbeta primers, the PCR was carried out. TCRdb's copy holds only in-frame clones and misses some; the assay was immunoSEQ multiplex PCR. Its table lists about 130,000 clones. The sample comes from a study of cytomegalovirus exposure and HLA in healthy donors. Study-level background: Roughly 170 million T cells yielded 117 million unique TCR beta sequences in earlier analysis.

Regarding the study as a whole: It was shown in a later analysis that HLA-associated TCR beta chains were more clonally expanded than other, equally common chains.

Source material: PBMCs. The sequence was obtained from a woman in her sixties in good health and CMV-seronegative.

Written as DNA, the CDR3 is TGTGCCAGCAGCGGAGGGACAGGGGGAATACAAGAGACCCAGTACTTC. Translating gives CASSGGTGGIQETQYF. The gene calls are TRBV9 and TRBJ2-5; TRBD1 aligns across 11 bases. The CDR3 totals 16 residues. Germline CDR1 is SGDLS and CDR2 is YYNGEE. Trimming at V came to 3 bases and at J to 2 bases, leaving 6 bases not matched to a gene. Drawing the rest from reference TRBV9 and TRBJ2-5, the complete variable domain is DSGVTQTPKHLITATGQRVTLRCSPRSGDLSVYWYQQSLDQGLQFLIQYYNGEERAKGNILERFSAQQFPDLHSELNLSSLELGDSALYFCASSGGTGGIQETQYFGPGTRLLVL.